The next 8 T cell receptor beta chains were all read from a single sample in a study of shared clonotypes between healthy human individuals. Repertoires were generated with immunoSEQ multiplex PCR, while TCRdb's copy carries only in-frame clones and drops some. The table has millions of clones, 85% to 95% seen once. Material for sequencing was naive CD4+ T cells sorted from blood. As to subset: CD45RA+ positively selected. Every receptor here comes from a man aged 18-30 years in good health.

The chain has TRBV6-1 and TRBJ2-3; no reliable D call. Per germline, CDR1 MNHNS and CDR2 SASEGT. The CDR3 contains 13 residues. V dropped 4 bases and J dropped 3 bases, with 8 bases sitting between them. The DNA for the CDR3 is TGTGCCAGCAGTGGCCTTGGGACAGATACGCAGTATTTT. Protein sequence: CASSGLGTDTQYF.

Comment on this clone: Being one base from a much bigger clone, this may be a read error. J is TRBJ1-1 and V is TRBV5-6; TRBD1 is a possible D gene (5 bases). Germline V lookup: CDR1 SGHDT, CDR2 YYEEEE. CDR3 size: 12 residues. This chain's CDR3 is CARSERDFEAFF. The CDR3 nucleotides are TGTGCCCGCAGCGAGCGGGACTTTGAAGCTTTCTTT.

This chain links TRBV10-3 with TRBJ2-5, with 13 bases lining up with TRBD2. This CDR3 comprises 16 residues. The ends lost 4 bases at V and 4 bases at J; junction bases unmatched: 6. Germline V CDR1 and CDR2: ENHRY, SYGVKD. CDR3 nucleotides: TGTGCCATCAGTGTTGGGACTAGCGGGAAGGGAGAGACCCAGTACTTC. Encoded protein: CAISVGTSGKGETQYF.

Concerning this clone: The sample holds other DNA sequences that translate to the same CDR3. This sequence joins TRBV6-5 and TRBJ2-5, with a weak D call TRBD2 (6 bases). CDR3 length: 11 residues. In germline, CDR1 is MNHEY, CDR2 SVGAGI. The ends were cut back, 7 bases at V and 5 bases at J, with 8 bases in the middle. CDR3 nucleotides: TGTGCCAGCACCCGGGGGGAGACCCAGTACTTC. Amino acids: CASTRGETQYF.

The chain combines TRBV7-2 with TRBJ2-3; 11 bases are a match to TRBD2. CDR1 SGHTA and CDR2 FQGNSA come from the germline V gene. The length of the CDR3 is 15 residues. V lost 5 bases and J lost 3; bases outside the gene matches: 4. In nucleotides, the CDR3 is TGTGCCAGCAGCGTACTAGCGGGAGTTACAGATACGCAGTATTTT. The encoded protein is CASSVLAGVTDTQYF.

The V gene is TRBV7-9, the J gene TRBJ1-2; the D is unclear. V lost 7 bases and J 4 bases, leaving 19 bases between the germline ends. This CDR3 comprises 15 residues. Germline loops: CDR1 SEHNR, CDR2 FQNEAQ (reference sequence). The CDR3 reads CASNRGEGRSYGYTF. The DNA for the CDR3 is TGTGCCAGCAACCGGGGAGAAGGGCGGTCCTATGGCTACACCTTC.

J is TRBJ2-7 and V is TRBV21-1; TRBD1 reflects the table's D call only, with no check against the DNA. TRBV21-1 is assigned pseudogene status. The CDR3 is 13 amino acids. Written as DNA, the CDR3 is TGTGCCAGCAAAACTGGACAGGGGCACGAGCAGTACTTC. Encoded protein: CASKTGQGHEQYF.

This chain links TRBV11-3 with TRBJ2-7; the D is unclear. Germline V gene data show CDR1 as SGHNT and CDR2 as YENEEA. This CDR3 is built from 10 residues. The V and J ends lost 5 bases and 2 bases respectively, with 1 base between them. CDR3 DNA: TGTGCCAGCAGCGCCTACGAGCAGTACTTC. Translated: CASSAYEQYF.